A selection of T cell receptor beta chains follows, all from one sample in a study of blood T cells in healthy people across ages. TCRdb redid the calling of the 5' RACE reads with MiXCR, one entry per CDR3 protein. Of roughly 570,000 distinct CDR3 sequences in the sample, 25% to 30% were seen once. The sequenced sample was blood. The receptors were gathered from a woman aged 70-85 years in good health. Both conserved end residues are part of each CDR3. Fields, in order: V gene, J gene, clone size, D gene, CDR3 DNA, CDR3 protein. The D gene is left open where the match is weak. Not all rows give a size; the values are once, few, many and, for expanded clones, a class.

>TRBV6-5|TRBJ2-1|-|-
TGTGCCAGCAGTTACTCCCCGCGTGGGGATGAGCAGTTCTTC
CASSYSPRGDEQFF
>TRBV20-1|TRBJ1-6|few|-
TGCAGCGCTTCGGAGTCGTCCAATTCACCCCTCCACTTT
CSASESSNSPLHF
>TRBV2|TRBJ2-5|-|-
TGTGCCAGCAGTGTACCAGGGGTGGAAGAGACTCAGTACTTC
CASSVPGVEETQYF
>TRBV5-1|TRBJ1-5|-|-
TGCGCCAGCAGCTTGGCTGGGGCCCTTTATCAGCCCCAGCATTTT
CASSLAGALYQPQHF
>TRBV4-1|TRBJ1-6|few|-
TGCGCCAGCAGCCAACACGGGGTGGATTTAAATAATTCACCCCTCCACTTT
CASSQHGVDLNNSPLHF
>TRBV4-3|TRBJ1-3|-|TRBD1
TGCGCCAGCAGCCGACAGGGACGCTCTGGAAACACCATATATTTT
CASSRQGRSGNTIYF
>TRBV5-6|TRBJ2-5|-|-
TGTGCCAGCAGCTTGGCGGCGTCCCAGTACTTC
CASSLAASQYF
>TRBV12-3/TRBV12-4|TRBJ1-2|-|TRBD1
TGTGCCAGCGATGCTCAGGGGGAGAAGGACTATGGCTACACCTTC
CASDAQGEKDYGYTF
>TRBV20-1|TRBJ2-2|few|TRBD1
TGCAGTGCTGTGGACAGGGGGCGCACCGGGGAGCTGTTTTTT
CSAVDRGRTGELFF
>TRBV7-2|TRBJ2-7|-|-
TGTGCCAGCAGCCAGGGACTCCTTTCCTACGAGCAGTACTTC
CASSQGLLSYEQYF
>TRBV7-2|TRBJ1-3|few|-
TGTGCCAGCAGCTCCCGCGGTGGCACCATATATTTT
CASSSRGGTIYF
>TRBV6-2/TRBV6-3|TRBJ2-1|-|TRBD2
TGTGCCAGCAGTTACTCGAAGACTAGCGGAGATGAGCAGTTCTTC
CASSYSKTSGDEQFF
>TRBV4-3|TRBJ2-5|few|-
TGCGCCAGCAGCCAAGATCTGGGAGTCAGTCAAGAGACCCAGTACTTC
CASSQDLGVSQETQYF
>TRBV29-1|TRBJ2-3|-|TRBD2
TGCAGCGTTGAAGAGGGGCGGGGGAGTAGCACAGATACGCAGTATTTT
CSVEEGRGSSTDTQYF
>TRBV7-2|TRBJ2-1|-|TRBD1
TGTGCCAGCAGCTCGATAGAGGACAGGGGCTTCAATGAGCAGTTCTTC
CASSSIEDRGFNEQFF
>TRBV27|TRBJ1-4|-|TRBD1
TGTGCCAGCAGCTCCCGTGGACAGGGTTCGCGGGAAAAACTGTTTTTT
CASSSRGQGSREKLFF
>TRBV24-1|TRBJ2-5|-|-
TGTGCCACCAGCGACCCTCAGGGAAGGGGAGAGACCCAGTACTTC
CATSDPQGRGETQYF
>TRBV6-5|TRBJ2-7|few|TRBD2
TGTGCCGGCAGTTACTCGTCCAGCGGGGTTCTCGAGCAGTACTTC
CAGSYSSSGVLEQYF
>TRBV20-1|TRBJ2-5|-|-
TGCAGTGCTGCGATCTCCTCCGAGACCCAGTACTTC
CSAAISSETQYF
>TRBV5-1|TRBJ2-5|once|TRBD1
TGCGCCAGCAGCTTGGTGGGGGACAGAAGAGAAGAGACCCAGTACTTC
CASSLVGDRREETQYF
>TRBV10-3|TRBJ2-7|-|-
TGTGCCATCAGTGAGTCCCAAGGAGGGGGTGAGCAGTACTTC
CAISESQGGGEQYF
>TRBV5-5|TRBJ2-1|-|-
TGTGCCAGCTATCCATTAACGGAACTTTTTTTGACGCGTCGTGTGGATGAGCAGTTCTTC
CASYPLTELFLTRRVDEQFF
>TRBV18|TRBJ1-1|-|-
TGTGCCAGCTCACCCACAGGTTTGACTGAAGCTTTCTTT
CASSPTGLTEAFF
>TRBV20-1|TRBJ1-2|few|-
TGCAGTGCTAGAGATGCTTCGTGGGCCGGCTACACCTTC
CSARDASWAGYTF
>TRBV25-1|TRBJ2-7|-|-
TGTGCCAGCAGTGAATTGGACACCTCCTACGAGCAGTACTTC
CASSELDTSYEQYF
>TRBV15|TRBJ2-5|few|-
TGTGCCACCAGCAGGGCCCCAGGGGCAGTCTGGGAGACCCAGTACTTC
CATSRAPGAVWETQYF
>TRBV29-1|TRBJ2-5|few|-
TGCAGCGTTGATTCTGGGGGAGAGACCCAGTACTTC
CSVDSGGETQYF
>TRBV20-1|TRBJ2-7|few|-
TGCAGTGCTGCCGGGGAGGCTAGCTCCTACGAGCAGTACTTC
CSAAGEASSYEQYF
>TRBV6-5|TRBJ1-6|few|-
TGTGCCAGCAGTTCCCAGGGGTCCTATAATTCACCCCTCCACTTT
CASSSQGSYNSPLHF
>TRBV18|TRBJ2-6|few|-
TGTGCCAGCTCACCCTCCTCTACTACAGGGACTGGGGCCAACGTCCTGACTTTC
CASSPSSTTGTGANVLTF
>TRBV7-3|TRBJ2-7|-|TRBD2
TGTGCCGGCAGAACAACCGGGACTAGCGGGGAGTCCTACGAGCAGTACTTC
CAGRTTGTSGESYEQYF
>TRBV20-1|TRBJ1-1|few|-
TGCAGTGCTACCCCTTTCCAGGGGACTGGCAAGAACACTGAAGCTTTCTTT
CSATPFQGTGKNTEAFF
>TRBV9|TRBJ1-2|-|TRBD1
TGTGCCAGCAGCGTTGGGGGGACAGGGATGGATGGCTACACCTTC
CASSVGGTGMDGYTF
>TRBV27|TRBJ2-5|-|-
TGTGCCAGCAGTTCGTTAAGGGCAGCCCGGGAGACCCAGTACTTC
CASSSLRAARETQYF
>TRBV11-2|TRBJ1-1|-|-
TGTGCCAGCAGCACCAACAGGGTAAATGAAGCTTTCTTT
CASSTNRVNEAFF
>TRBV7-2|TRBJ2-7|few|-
TGTGCCAGCAGCTTAGGGGTAGGCTCCTACGAGCAGTACTTC
CASSLGVGSYEQYF
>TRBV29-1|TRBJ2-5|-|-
TGCAGCGTCGAGGGCGCGACCTCCAAGAGCTGGGCCCAGTACTTC
CSVEGATSKSWAQYF
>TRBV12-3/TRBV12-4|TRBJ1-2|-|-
TGTGCCAGCAGTTTCGCGGCGACTAACTATGGCTACACCTTC
CASSFAATNYGYTF
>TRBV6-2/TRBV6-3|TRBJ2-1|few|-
TGTGCCAGCAGCCCAGAGGCAGGTGAGCAGTTCTTC
CASSPEAGEQFF
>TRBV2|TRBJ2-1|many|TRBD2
TGTGCCAGTGACCGGACTAGCGGGAGCAATGAGCAGTTCTTC
CASDRTSGSNEQFF
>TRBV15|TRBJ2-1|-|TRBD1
TGTGCCACCAGCCTGACAGGGTTCGATGAGCAGTTCTTC
CATSLTGFDEQFF
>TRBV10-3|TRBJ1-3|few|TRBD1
TGTGCCATCGGGACAGGGGTCTCTGGAAACACCATATATTTT
CAIGTGVSGNTIYF
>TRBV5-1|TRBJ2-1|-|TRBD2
TGCGCCAGCAGCTTCATTAGCGGGGACAATGAGCAGTTCTTC
CASSFISGDNEQFF
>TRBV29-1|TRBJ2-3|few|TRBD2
TGCAGCGGATTACTAGCGGGTCACACAGATACGCAGTATTTT
CSGLLAGHTDTQYF
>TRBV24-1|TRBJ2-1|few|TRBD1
TGTGCCACCAGCCACCCAACGGGACAGGGTATCGATGAGCAGTTCTTC
CATSHPTGQGIDEQFF
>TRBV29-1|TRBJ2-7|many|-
TGCAGCGTTGAAGGGAGTGCGGACGAGCAGTACTTC
CSVEGSADEQYF
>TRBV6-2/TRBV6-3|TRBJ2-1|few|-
TGTGCCAGCAGTTACGGGAGAATTACTTGGAGAGAGCAGTTCTTC
CASSYGRITWREQFF
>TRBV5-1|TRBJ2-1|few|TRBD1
TGCGCCAGCAGCCAGGACAGGGACCTATACAATGAGCAGTTCTTC
CASSQDRDLYNEQFF
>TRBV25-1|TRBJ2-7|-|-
TGTGCCAGCAGTGGGGGTTTTCTGGACAGTCGTTCTCCCTACGAGCAGCACTTC
CASSGGFLDSRSPYEQHF
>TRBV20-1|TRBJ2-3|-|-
TGCAGTGGGACACTAGGAGCAGATACGCAGTATTTT
CSGTLGADTQYF